The clone carrying this T cell receptor beta chain occurred a few times. The germline V gene has CDR1 SGHAT and CDR2 FQNNGV. V dropped 4 bases and J dropped 4 bases, with 14 bases sitting between them. The CDR3 spans 15 residues. Sequencing used immunoSEQ multiplex PCR; TCRdb keeps in-frame clones, though not all of them. This table holds under 130,000 clones, roughly 76% found once. This entry belongs to a study of blood T cell repertoires in COVID-19. Across the whole study: Samples came from the United States, Italy and Spain, spanning acute and convalescent COVID-19. The cDNA or gDNA used as material had been derived from T cells, B-cell-depleted T cells, or PBMCs.

The chain uses TRBV11-2 and TRBJ2-1; D is possibly TRBD2 (6 bases). The source is a woman aged 70-85 years with acute or convalescent COVID-19. The sequenced material came from peripheral blood. This CDR3 reads CASSSHSGDYNEQFF. The CDR3 DNA follows: TGTGCCAGCAGCTCCCATAGCGGAGATTACAATGAGCAGTTCTTC.